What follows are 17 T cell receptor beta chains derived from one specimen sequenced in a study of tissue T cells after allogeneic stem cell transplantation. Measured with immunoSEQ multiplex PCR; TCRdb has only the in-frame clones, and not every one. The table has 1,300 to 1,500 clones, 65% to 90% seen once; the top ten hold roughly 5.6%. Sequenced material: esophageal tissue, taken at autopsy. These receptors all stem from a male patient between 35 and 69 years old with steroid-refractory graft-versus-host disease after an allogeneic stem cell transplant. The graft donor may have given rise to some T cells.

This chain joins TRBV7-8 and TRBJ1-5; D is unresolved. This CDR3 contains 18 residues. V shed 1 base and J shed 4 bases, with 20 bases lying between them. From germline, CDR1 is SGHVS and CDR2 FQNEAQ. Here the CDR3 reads CASSLGPSAVGWNQPQHF. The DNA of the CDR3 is TGTGCCAGCAGCTTAGGCCCCTCGGCAGTTGGGTGGAATCAGCCCCAGCATTTT.

The CDR3 coding sequence is TGTGCCAGCAGCTACGGCAGGGGGCTGGGGGAAAAACTGTTTTTT. This encodes CASSYGRGLGEKLFF. The chain couples TRBV27 to TRBJ1-4, with 8 bases identical to TRBD1. Trimming took 6 bases from V and 8 from J; bases not matched to a gene: 11. The CDR3 consists of 15 residues. Per the germline V gene, CDR1 is MNHEY and CDR2 is SMNVEV (reference sequence). Complete variable domain (other parts from reference TRBV27 and TRBJ1-4): EAQVTQNPRYLITVTGKKLTVTCSQNMNHEYMSWYRQDPGLGLRQIYYSMNVEVTDKGDVPEGYKVSRKEKRNFPLILESPSPNQTSLYFCASSYGRGLGEKLFFGSGTQLSVL.

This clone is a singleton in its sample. This chain's CDR3 is CASSQRLAGVTDTQYF. In DNA form, the CDR3 reads TGCGCCAGCAGCCAAAGACTAGCGGGGGTCACAGATACGCAGTATTTT. The V and J genes are TRBV4-3 and TRBJ2-3; 12 bases align to TRBD2. The CDR3 loop spans 16 amino acids. The junction had 2 bases not matched to a gene; V was cut back by 2 bases and J by 2 bases. Germline CDR1 is LGHNA and CDR2 is YSLEER.

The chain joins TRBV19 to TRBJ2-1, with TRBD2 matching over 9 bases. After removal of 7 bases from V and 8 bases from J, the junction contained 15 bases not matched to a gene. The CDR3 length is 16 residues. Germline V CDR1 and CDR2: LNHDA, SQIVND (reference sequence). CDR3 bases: TGTGCCAGTACCTTCCGCCCCGCGGGGGGGCCCTATGAGCAGTTCTTC. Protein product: CASTFRPAGGPYEQFF.

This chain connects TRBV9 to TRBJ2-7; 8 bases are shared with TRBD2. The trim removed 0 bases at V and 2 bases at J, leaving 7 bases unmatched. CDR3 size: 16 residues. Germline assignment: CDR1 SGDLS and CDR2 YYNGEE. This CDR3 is CASSVAPAGAPYEQYF. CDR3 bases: TGTGCCAGCAGCGTAGCTCCAGCGGGGGCCCCCTACGAGCAGTACTTC.

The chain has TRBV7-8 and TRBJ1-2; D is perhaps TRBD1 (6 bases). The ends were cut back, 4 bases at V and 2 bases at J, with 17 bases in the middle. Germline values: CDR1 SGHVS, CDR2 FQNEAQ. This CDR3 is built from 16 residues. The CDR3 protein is CASSYNVIGGNYGYTF. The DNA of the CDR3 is TGTGCCAGCAGCTACAACGTAATAGGGGGGAACTATGGCTACACCTTC. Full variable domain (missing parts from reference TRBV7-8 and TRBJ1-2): GAGVSQSPRYKVAKRGQDVALRCDPISGHVSLFWYQQALGQGPEFLTYFQNEAQLDKSGLPSDRFFAERPEGSVSTLKIQRTQQEDSAVYLCASSYNVIGGNYGYTFGSGTRLTVV.

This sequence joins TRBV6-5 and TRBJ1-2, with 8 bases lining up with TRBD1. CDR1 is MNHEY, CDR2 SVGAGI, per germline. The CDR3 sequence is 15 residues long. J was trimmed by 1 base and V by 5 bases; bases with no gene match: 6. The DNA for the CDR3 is TGTGCCAGCAGTCCGACAGGGGTCTTTAACTATGGCTACACCTTC. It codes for CASSPTGVFNYGYTF.

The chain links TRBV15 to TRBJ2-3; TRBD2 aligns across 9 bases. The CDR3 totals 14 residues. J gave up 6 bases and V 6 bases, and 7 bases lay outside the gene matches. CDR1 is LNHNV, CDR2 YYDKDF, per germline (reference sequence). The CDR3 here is CATRSSGVPDTQYF. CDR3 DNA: TGTGCCACCAGGTCTAGCGGGGTCCCGGATACGCAGTATTTT. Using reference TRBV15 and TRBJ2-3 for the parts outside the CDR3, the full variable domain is DAMVIQNPRYQVTQFGKPVTLSCSQTLNHNVMYWYQQKSSQAPKLLFHYYDKDFNNEADTPDNFQSRRPNTSFCFLDIRSPGLGDTAMYLCATRSSGVPDTQYFGPGTRLTVL.

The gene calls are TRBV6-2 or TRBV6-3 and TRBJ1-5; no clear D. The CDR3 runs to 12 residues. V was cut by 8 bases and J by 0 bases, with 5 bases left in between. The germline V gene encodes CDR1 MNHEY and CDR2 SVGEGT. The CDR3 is CASGPSNQPQHF. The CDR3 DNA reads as TGTGCCAGCGGCCCTAGCAATCAGCCCCAGCATTTT.

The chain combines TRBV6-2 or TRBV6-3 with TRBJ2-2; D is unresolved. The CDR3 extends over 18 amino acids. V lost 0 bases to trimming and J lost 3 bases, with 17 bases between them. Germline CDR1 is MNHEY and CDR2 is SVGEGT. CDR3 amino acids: CASSYSSGRTLYTGELFF. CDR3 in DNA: TGTGCCAGCAGTTACTCGAGTGGCAGGACCCTTTACACCGGGGAGCTGTTTTTT.

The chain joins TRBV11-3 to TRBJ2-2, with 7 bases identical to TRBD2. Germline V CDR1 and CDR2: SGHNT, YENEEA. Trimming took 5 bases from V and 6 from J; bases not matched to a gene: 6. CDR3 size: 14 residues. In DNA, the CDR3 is TGTGCCAGCAGCCCCCCCGGGGGGTCCGGGGAGCTGTTTTTT. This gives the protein CASSPPGGSGELFF. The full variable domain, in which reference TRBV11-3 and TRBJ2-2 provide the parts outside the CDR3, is EAGVVQSPRYKIIEKKQPVAFWCNPISGHNTLYWYLQNLGQGPELLIRYENEEAVDDSQLPKDRFSAERLKGVDSTLKIQPAELGDSAVYLCASSPPGGSGELFFGEGSRLTVL.

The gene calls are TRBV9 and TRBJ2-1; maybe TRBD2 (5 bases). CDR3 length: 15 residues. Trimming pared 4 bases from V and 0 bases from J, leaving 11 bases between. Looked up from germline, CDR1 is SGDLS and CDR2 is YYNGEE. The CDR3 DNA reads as TGTGCCAGCAGCTACGGACTGAACTCCTACAATGAGCAGTTCTTC. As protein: CASSYGLNSYNEQFF. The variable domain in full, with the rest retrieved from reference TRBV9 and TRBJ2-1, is DSGVTQTPKHLITATGQRVTLRCSPRSGDLSVYWYQQSLDQGLQFLIQYYNGEERAKGNILERFSAQQFPDLHSELNLSSLELGDSALYFCASSYGLNSYNEQFFGPGTRLTVL.

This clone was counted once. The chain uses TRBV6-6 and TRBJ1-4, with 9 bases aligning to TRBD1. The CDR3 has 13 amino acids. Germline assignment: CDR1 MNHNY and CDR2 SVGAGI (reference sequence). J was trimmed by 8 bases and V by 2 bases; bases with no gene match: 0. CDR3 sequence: CASSYGTGEKLFF. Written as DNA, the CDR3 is TGTGCCAGCAGTTACGGGACAGGGGAAAAACTGTTTTTT.

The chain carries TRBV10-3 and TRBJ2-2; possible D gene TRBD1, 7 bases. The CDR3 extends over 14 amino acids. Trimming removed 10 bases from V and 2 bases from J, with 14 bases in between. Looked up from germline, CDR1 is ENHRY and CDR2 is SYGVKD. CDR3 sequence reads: CASGTVSNTGELFF. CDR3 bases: TGTGCCAGCGGGACAGTCTCCAACACCGGGGAGCTGTTTTTT.

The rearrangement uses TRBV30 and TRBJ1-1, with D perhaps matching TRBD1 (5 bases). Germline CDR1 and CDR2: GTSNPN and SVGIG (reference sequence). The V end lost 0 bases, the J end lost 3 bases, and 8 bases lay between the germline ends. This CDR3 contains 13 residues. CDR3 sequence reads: CAWSVDRDTEAFF. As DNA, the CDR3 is TGTGCCTGGAGTGTAGACAGAGACACTGAAGCTTTCTTT. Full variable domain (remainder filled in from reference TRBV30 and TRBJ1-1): SQTIHQWPATLVQPVGSPLSLECTVEGTSNPNLYWYRQAAGRGLQLLFYSVGIGQISSEVPQNLSASRPQDRQFILSSKKLLLSDSGFYLCAWSVDRDTEAFFGQGTRLTVV.

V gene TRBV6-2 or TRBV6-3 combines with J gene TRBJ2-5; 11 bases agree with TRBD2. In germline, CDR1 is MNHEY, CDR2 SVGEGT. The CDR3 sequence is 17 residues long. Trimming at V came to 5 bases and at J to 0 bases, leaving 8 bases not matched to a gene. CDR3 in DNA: TGTGCCAGCAGTCACCTTGGACTAGCGGGTTACCAAGAGACCCAGTACTTC. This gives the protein CASSHLGLAGYQETQYF.

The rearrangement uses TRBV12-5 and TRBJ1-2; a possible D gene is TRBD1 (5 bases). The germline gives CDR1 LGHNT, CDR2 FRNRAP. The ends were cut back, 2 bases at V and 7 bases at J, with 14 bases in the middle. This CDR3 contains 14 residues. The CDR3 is CASGLKDMHPGYTF. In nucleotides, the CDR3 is TGTGCTAGTGGTTTGAAGGACATGCATCCTGGCTACACCTTC.